A selection of T cell receptor beta chains follows, all from one sample in a study of T cells in Graves' hyperthyroidism and ophthalmopathy. From the multiplex PCR reads, TCRdb called clonotypes with MiXCR, one entry per CDR3 protein. The data show 30,000 to 35,000 distinct CDR3 sequences, about 53% seen once. The sequencing sample was made of blood. The receptors were sampled from a woman in her 40s with Graves' ophthalmopathy. Each CDR3 is given with its conserved first and last residue. A D gene is named only where the DNA matches it firmly. Some rows have no size entry. The others give once, few or many, or a class for an expanded clone.

clone size: .; D gene: .; J gene: TRBJ2-7; V gene: TRBV2; CDR3 DNA: TGTGCCAGCAGCCCCCTGGGTTTACGGCAGTACTTC; CDR3 protein: CASSPLGLRQYF
clone size: .; D gene: .; J gene: TRBJ1-3; V gene: TRBV18; CDR3 DNA: TGTGCCAGCTCACAGGGGGATGGAAACACCATATATTTT; CDR3 protein: CASSQGDGNTIYF
clone size: few; D gene: .; J gene: TRBJ2-7; V gene: TRBV6-4; CDR3 DNA: TGTGCCAGCAGTGACGGTAGGGCAGCGGAGTCCTACGAGCAGTACTTC; CDR3 protein: CASSDGRAAESYEQYF
clone size: .; D gene: .; J gene: TRBJ2-7; V gene: TRBV2; CDR3 DNA: TGTGCCAGCAGGGACGGGGAGGACAGCTACGAGCAGTACTTC; CDR3 protein: CASRDGEDSYEQYF
clone size: .; D gene: TRBD1; J gene: TRBJ1-1; V gene: TRBV2; CDR3 DNA: TGTGCCAGCAGTGGACAGGGTAGTGGCACTGAAGCTTTCTTT; CDR3 protein: CASSGQGSGTEAFF
clone size: .; D gene: TRBD1; J gene: TRBJ2-7; V gene: TRBV19; CDR3 DNA: TGTGCCAGTAGTATCGACAGGGGTTGGGCCGGGGAGCAGTACTTC; CDR3 protein: CASSIDRGWAGEQYF
clone size: .; D gene: .; J gene: TRBJ1-4; V gene: TRBV5-1; CDR3 DNA: TGCGCCAGCAGCTTGGGGTTTGGTGCAGCTAACGAAGAACTGTTTTTT; CDR3 protein: CASSLGFGAANEELFF
clone size: medium-sized; D gene: TRBD1; J gene: TRBJ2-7; V gene: TRBV29-1; CDR3 DNA: TGCAGCTCACCCGGGACAGGGGGCGAGCAGTACTTC; CDR3 protein: CSSPGTGGEQYF
clone size: .; D gene: TRBD1; J gene: TRBJ2-3; V gene: TRBV7-7; CDR3 DNA: TGTGCCAGCAGCTTAGGACAGGGGAGCAGCACAGATACGCAGTATTTT; CDR3 protein: CASSLGQGSSTDTQYF
clone size: many; D gene: TRBD1; J gene: TRBJ2-2; V gene: TRBV11-2; CDR3 DNA: TGTGCCAGCAGCTTACCAGCCGGGACAGAAAACACCGGGGAGCTGTTTTTT; CDR3 protein: CASSLPAGTENTGELFF
clone size: many; D gene: .; J gene: TRBJ1-5; V gene: TRBV6-1; CDR3 DNA: TGTGCCAGCAGTGGAGTGCGCAATCAGCCCCAGCATTTT; CDR3 protein: CASSGVRNQPQHF